This TCR beta chain was profiled in a study of neurological immune-mediated disorders. Findings and caveats of the study: Subjects shared no identical expanded-clone CDR3 amino acid sequences, suggesting private TCR-beta repertoires in all groups.

This clonotype was detected ten times or more. What it binds is not known. TCRdb recomputed calls from the 5' RACE reads with MiXCR, one row per CDR3 protein. The sample shows roughly 32,000 distinct CDR3 sequences, more than 10% of them seen only once. Time point specified: technical triplicate 2. The sequence was obtained from a female donor with HTLV-1-associated myelopathy (HAM/TSP). The sample comprised CD4+ T cells from blood.

CDR3 bases: TGTGCCAGTGACGGACAGACCAGCACAGATACGCAGTATTTT. The encoded protein is CASDGQTSTDTQYF. This rearrangement joins TRBV2 to TRBJ2-3; maybe TRBD1 (6 bases). Germline-derived CDR1 and CDR2 are SNHLY and FYNNEI. The ends were cut back, 9 bases at V and 0 bases at J, with 13 bases in the middle. There are 14 residues in the CDR3.